The following is a TCR beta chain sequence with its context. Its specificity is unknown. The sample originates from a study of T cells in localized non-small cell lung cancer. Broader study findings: The highest T cell clonality was in uninvolved adjacent lung, above tumor.

The CDR3 loop spans 13 amino acids. Germline assignment: CDR1 SGDLS and CDR2 YYNGEE. Trimming removed 1 base at V and 3 bases at J, with 5 bases between. Using immunoSEQ multiplex PCR, the repertoire was profiled, and TCRdb retains in-frame clones only, with some absent. The profile shows 5,000 to 7,000 clones, about 85% of them singletons. The sequence derives from a woman aged 35-70 years with stage II lung adenocarcinoma. The V gene is TRBV9, the J gene TRBJ1-5; D unresolved. Sequencing used PBMCs, obtained before any cancer treatment. CDR3 in DNA: TGTGCCAGCAGCGTATCTAACAATCAGCCCCAGCATTTT. Its protein product is CASSVSNNQPQHF.